This T cell receptor beta chain emerged from a study of CD8+ T cells in alopecia areata. Study-wide background: For 6 to 18 months, tofacitinib was taken, and 6 months off drug followed. Findings and caveats of the study: TCR sharing was clearer in mice than between patients, perhaps partly owing to patient HLA diversity.

Note on this clone: Its antigen is currently unknown.

Germline V gene data show CDR1 as SQVTM and CDR2 as ANQGSEA. V lost 8 bases, J lost 9 bases, and 5 bases stayed unmatched. This CDR3 is 11 amino acids long. RNA, once extracted, was reverse transcribed into cDNA for use as the sequencing template. The method was immunoSEQ multiplex PCR; TCRdb's version includes in-frame clones alone and lacks a portion of them. The data contain over 200,000 clones, 50% to 60% of them seen just once; the ten biggest clones take up approximately 0.5%. The J gene is TRBJ2-1, the V gene TRBV29-1, with 9 bases identical to TRBD1. The TCR originated in a human donor with alopecia areata. Material: CD4+ T cells sorted from blood, obtained at week 0. Here the CDR3 reads CSYRGRGEQFF. The DNA of the CDR3 is TGCAGCTACAGGGGGCGAGGTGAGCAGTTCTTC.